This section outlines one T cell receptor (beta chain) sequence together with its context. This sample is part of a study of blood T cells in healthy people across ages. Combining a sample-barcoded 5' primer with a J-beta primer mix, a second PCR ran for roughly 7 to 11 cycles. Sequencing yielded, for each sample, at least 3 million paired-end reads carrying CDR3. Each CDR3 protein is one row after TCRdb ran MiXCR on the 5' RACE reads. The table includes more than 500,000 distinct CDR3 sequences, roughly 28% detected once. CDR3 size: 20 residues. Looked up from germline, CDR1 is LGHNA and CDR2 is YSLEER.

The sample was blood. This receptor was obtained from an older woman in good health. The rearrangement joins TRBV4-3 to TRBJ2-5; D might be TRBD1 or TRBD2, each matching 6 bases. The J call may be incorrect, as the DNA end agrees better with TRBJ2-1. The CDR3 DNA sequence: TGCGCCAGCAGCCAAGATGGTCCAGGAGGGGCAGGGGCGCCACTGGGAGAGCAGTTCTTC. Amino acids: CASSQDGPGGAGAPLGEQFF.